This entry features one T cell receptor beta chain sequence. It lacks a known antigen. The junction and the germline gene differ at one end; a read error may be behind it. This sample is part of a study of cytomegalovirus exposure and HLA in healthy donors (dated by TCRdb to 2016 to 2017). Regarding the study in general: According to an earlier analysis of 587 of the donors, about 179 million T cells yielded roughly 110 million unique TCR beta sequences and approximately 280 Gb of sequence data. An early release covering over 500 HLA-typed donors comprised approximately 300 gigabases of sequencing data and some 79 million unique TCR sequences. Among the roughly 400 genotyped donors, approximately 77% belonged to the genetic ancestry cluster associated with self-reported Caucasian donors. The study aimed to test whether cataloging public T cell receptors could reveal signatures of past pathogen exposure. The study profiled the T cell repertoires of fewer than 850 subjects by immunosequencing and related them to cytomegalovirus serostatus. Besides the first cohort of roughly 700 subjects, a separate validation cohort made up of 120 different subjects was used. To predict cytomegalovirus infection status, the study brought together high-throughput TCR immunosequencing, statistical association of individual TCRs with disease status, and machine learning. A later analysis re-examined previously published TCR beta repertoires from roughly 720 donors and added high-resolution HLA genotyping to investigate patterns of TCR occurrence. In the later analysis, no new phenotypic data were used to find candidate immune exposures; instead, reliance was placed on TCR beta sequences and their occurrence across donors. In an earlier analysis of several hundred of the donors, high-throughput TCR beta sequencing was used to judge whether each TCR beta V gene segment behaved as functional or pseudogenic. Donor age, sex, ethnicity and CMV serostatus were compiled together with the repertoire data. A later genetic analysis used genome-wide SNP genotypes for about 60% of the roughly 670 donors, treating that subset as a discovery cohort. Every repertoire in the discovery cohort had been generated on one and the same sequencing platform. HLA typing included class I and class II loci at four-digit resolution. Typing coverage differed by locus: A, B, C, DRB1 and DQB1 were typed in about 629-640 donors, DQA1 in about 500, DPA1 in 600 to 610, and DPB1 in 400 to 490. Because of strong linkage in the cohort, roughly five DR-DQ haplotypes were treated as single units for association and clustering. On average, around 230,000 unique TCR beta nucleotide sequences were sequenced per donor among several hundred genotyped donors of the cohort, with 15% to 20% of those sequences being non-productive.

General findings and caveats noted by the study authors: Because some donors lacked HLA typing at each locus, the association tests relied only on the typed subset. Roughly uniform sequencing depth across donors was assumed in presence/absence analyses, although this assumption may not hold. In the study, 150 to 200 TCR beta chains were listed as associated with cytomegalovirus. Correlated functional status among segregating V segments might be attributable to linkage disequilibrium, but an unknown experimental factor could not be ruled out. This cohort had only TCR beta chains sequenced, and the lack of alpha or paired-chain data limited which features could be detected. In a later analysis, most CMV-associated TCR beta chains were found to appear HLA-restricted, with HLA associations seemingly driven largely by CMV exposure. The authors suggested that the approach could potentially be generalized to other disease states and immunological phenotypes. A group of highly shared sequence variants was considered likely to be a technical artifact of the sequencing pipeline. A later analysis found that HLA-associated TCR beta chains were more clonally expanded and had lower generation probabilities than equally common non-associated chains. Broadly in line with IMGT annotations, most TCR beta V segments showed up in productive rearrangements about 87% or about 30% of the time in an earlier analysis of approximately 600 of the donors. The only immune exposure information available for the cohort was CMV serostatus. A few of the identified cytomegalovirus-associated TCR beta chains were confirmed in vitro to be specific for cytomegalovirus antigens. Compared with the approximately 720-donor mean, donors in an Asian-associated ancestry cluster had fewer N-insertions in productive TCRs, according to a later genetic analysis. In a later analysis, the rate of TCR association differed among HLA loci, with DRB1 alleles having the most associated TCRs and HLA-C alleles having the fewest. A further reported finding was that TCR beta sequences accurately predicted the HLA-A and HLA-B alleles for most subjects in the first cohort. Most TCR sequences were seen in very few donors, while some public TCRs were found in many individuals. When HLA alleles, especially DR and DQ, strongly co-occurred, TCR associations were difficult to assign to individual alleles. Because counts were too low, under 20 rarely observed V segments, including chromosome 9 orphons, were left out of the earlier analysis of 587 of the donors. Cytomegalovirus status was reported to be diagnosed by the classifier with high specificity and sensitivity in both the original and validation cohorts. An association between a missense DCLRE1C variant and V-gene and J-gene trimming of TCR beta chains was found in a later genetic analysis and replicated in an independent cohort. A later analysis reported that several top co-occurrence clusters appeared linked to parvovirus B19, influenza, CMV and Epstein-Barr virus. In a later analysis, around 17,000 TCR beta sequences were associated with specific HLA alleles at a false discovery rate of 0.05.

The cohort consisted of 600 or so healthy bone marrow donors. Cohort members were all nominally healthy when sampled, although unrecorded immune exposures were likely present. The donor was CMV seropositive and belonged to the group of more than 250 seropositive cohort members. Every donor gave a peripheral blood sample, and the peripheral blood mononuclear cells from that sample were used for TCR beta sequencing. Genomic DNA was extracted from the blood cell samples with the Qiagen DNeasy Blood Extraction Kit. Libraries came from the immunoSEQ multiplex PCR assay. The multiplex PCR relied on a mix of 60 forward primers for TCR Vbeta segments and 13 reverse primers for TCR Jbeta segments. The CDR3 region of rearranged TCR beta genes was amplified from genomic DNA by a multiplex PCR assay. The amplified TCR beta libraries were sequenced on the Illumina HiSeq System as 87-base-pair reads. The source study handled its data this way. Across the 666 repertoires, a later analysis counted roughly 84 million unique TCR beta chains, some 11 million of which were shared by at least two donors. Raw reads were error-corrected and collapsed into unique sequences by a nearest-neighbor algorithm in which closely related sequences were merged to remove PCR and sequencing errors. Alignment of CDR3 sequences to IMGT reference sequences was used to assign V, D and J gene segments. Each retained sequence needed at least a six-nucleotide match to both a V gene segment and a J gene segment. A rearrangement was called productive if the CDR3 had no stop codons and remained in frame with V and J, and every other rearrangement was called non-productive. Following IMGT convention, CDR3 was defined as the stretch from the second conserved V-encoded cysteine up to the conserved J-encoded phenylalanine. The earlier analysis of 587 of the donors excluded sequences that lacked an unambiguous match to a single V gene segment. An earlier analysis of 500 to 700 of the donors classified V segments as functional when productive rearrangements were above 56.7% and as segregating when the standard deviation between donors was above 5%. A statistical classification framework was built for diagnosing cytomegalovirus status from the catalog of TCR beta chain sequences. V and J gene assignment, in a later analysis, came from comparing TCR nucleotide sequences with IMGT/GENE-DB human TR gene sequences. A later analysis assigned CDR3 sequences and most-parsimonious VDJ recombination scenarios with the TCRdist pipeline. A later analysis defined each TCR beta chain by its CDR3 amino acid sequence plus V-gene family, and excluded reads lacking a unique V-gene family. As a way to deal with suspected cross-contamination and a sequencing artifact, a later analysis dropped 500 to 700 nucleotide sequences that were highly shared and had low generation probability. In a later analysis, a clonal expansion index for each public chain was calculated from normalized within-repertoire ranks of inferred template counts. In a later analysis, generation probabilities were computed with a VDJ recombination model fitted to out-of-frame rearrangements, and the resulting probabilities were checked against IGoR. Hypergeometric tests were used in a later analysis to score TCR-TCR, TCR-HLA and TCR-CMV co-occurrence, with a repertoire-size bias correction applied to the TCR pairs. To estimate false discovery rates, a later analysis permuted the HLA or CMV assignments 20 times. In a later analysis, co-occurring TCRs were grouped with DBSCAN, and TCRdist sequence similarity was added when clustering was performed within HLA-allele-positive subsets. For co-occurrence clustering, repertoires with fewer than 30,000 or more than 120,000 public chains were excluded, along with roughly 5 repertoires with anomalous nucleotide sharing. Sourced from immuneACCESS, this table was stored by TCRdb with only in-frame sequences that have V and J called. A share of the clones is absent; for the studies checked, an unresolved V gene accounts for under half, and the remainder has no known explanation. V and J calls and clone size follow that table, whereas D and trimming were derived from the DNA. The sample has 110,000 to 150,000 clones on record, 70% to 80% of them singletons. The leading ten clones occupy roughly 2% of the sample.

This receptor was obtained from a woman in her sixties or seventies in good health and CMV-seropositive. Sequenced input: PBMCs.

The nucleotide sequence is TGTTCCAGCAGCTTCAGTTCCGAAAAACTGTTTTTT. This is translated as CSSSFSSEKLFF. Here the chain combines TRBV7-9 and TRBJ1-4, with the D gene call left open. From the germline V gene (reference sequence), CDR1 is SEHNR and CDR2 is FQNEAQ. Counted from cysteine to phenylalanine, this CDR3 has 12 amino acids. CDR3 DNA only is kept here, 36 bases in frame from base 1.